Presented here are 26 T cell receptor beta chains from one specimen sequenced in a study of identifying expanded T cells in peripheral blood. Using immunoSEQ multiplex PCR, the repertoire was profiled, and TCRdb retains in-frame clones only, with some absent. The sample consists of some 78,000 clones, approximately 84% of them appearing once. The sample was blood. These receptors were collected from a person aged 18 to 75 in good health.

The chain combines TRBV25-1 with TRBJ2-5; D is uncertain. The CDR3 totals 15 residues. Trimming pared 3 bases from V and 5 bases from J, leaving 16 bases between. Germline CDR1 MGHDK, CDR2 SYGVNS. The CDR3 bases are TGTGCCAGCAGTGACCAGGATTTAGTAGCCGAGACCCAGTACTTC. Translated, it gives CASSDQDLVAETQYF.

This rearrangement joins TRBV28 to TRBJ2-7, with 12 positions matching TRBD1. V shed 6 bases and J 1 base; nucleotides not matched to a gene: 7. The length of the CDR3 is 16 residues. CDR1 MDHEN and CDR2 SYDVKM come from the germline V gene. CDR3 sequence: CASRGQGASESYEQYF. The CDR3 nucleotides read TGTGCCAGCAGGGGACAGGGGGCAAGCGAGTCCTACGAGCAGTACTTC.

The rearrangement joins TRBV9 to TRBJ2-3; D unclear. The germline V gene encodes CDR1 SGDLS and CDR2 YYNGEE. This CDR3 is built from 15 residues. Trimming left V 5 bases short and J 0 bases short, with 13 bases between. The CDR3 loop reads CASSESVASTDTQYF. CDR3 in DNA: TGTGCCAGCAGTGAGAGCGTAGCTAGCACAGATACGCAGTATTTT.

The chain's CDR3 is CASSSSGRGTDTQYF. CDR3 in DNA: TGTGCCAGCAGCTCTAGCGGGAGGGGCACAGATACGCAGTATTTT. V gene TRBV9 combines with J gene TRBJ2-3, with 12 nucleotides matching TRBD2. The CDR3 is 15 amino acids. Trimming took 4 bases from V and 1 from J; bases not matched to a gene: 1. The germline V gene has CDR1 SGDLS and CDR2 YYNGEE.

The J gene is TRBJ2-3, the V gene TRBV28; TRBD2 might be the D (6 bases). V was pared by 2 bases and J by 2 bases, with 14 bases between. The CDR3 has 16 amino acids. Germline V gene lookup returns CDR1 MDHEN and CDR2 SYDVKM. The CDR3 spells CASSLLSSEDTDTQYF. In nucleotides, the CDR3 is TGTGCCAGCAGTTTACTTTCTAGCGAGGACACAGATACGCAGTATTTT.

The gene calls are TRBV19 and TRBJ2-5; D remains ambiguous. CDR1 LNHDA and CDR2 SQIVND come from the germline V gene (reference sequence). Trimming shortened V by 5 bases and J by 1 base, and 8 bases separated the two germline ends. This CDR3 has 13 amino acids. The CDR3 DNA sequence: TGTGCCAGTAGTTCTGCGGTCCAAGAGACCCAGTACTTC. Protein product: CASSSAVQETQYF.

The CDR3: CASSLISDSSYEQYF. CDR3 in DNA: TGTGCCAGCAGCTTGATTTCCGATAGCTCCTACGAGCAGTACTTC. The chain carries TRBV7-2 and TRBJ2-7; no definite D call. The CDR3 runs to 15 residues. V lost 3 bases and J 0 bases, leaving 12 bases between the germline ends. CDR1 is SGHTA and CDR2 is FQGNSA in the germline V gene.

The count of this clone is one. The rearrangement links TRBV30 to TRBJ2-6, with D unresolved. V was cut by 2 bases and J by 8 bases, with 10 bases left in between. The CDR3 spans 13 residues. Germline lookup yields CDR1 GTSNPN and CDR2 SVGIG (reference sequence). CDR3 residues: CAWSKDMSNVLTF. The DNA of the CDR3 is TGTGCCTGGAGTAAAGACATGTCCAACGTCCTGACTTTC.

V is TRBV9 and J is TRBJ2-3, with TRBD1 matching over 10 bases. Losses at the gene ends were 2 bases for V and 2 bases for J; bases not matched to a gene: 5. The CDR3 runs to 16 residues. The V gene's germline CDR1 is SGDLS and CDR2 YYNGEE. The CDR3 reads CASSVGQGENTDTQYF. The CDR3 nucleotides are TGTGCCAGCAGCGTCGGACAGGGGGAGAACACAGATACGCAGTATTTT.

The J gene is TRBJ2-5, the V gene TRBV6-1; TRBD2 aligns across 10 bases. Trimming removed 2 bases from V and 7 bases from J; junction bases left unmatched: 10. The length of the CDR3 is 16 residues. CDR1 and CDR2 (germline): MNHNS, SASEGT. The CDR3 nucleotides read TGTGCCAGCAGTGAAATGACTAGCGGGCAATTCTCGACCCAGTACTTC. This codes for CASSEMTSGQFSTQYF.

This clone was counted between two and nine times. CDR3 DNA sequence: TGCAGCGTTGACAGATACGGCTACACCTTC. Protein product: CSVDRYGYTF. The chain is built from TRBV29-1 and TRBJ1-2; D gene uncertain. The CDR3 has 10 amino acids. V was cut by 3 bases and J by 8 bases, with 7 bases left in between. CDR1 and CDR2 from the germline V gene are SQVTM and ANQGSEA. The full variable domain, rest sourced from reference TRBV29-1 and TRBJ1-2, is SAVISQKPSRDICQRGTSLTIQCQVDSQVTMMFWYRQQPGQSLTLIATANQGSEATYESGFVIDKFPISRPNLTFSTLTVSNMSPEDSSIYLCSVDRYGYTFGSGTRLTVV.

The chain recombines TRBV7-8 with TRBJ2-7; 7 positions agree with TRBD1. The J segment lost 5 bases and the V segment lost 5 bases, leaving 9 bases of the junction unmatched. The CDR3 runs to 14 residues. Germline CDR1 reads SGHVS; CDR2 reads FQNEAQ. This CDR3 reads CASSPHRGFDEQYF. DNA for the CDR3: TGTGCCAGCAGCCCCCACAGGGGTTTTGACGAGCAGTACTTC. The complete variable domain, with remaining parts taken from reference TRBV7-8 and TRBJ2-7, reads GAGVSQSPRYKVAKRGQDVALRCDPISGHVSLFWYQQALGQGPEFLTYFQNEAQLDKSGLPSDRFFAERPEGSVSTLKIQRTQQEDSAVYLCASSPHRGFDEQYFGPGTRLTVT.

This clone has a handful of counts. The V call is TRBV6-1, the J call TRBJ1-3; no clear D. CDR3 length: 13 amino acids. The V and J ends lost 4 bases and 0 bases respectively, with 4 bases between them. Germline V CDR1 and CDR2: MNHNS, SASEGT. CDR3 sequence (DNA): TGTGCCAGCAGTGCCATCTCTGGAAACACCATATATTTT. Its protein is CASSAISGNTIYF.

This chain connects TRBV1 to TRBJ1-2; the table's D call, TRBD1, has no DNA check behind it. TRBV1 is listed as a pseudogene. The CDR3 consists of 15 residues. The CDR3 DNA reads as TGCACCAGCAGCCCGGGACAGGGGGGCGACTATGGCTACACCTTC. Its translation: CTSSPGQGGDYGYTF.

The chain carries TRBV4-3 and TRBJ1-5, with a tentative D call TRBD1 (6 bases). The CDR3 is 14 residues long. Germline CDR1 is LGHNA and CDR2 is YSLEER. Trimming cost V 1 base and J 6 bases, with 10 bases left between them. The CDR3 DNA follows: TGCGCCAGCAGCCAAGGCCAGGGGATTCAGCCCCAGCATTTT. As protein: CASSQGQGIQPQHF.

The V and J genes are TRBV4-2 and TRBJ2-3; 8 bases line up with TRBD2. CDR3 length: 15 residues. CDR1 is LGHNA, CDR2 YNFKEQ, per germline. V gave up 1 base and J gave up 1 base; unmatched junction bases: 1. The DNA for the CDR3 is TGTGCCAGCAGCCAAGCGGGAGGGGGCACAGATACGCAGTATTTT. Its translation: CASSQAGGGTDTQYF.

The chain employs TRBV25-1 and TRBJ1-2, with a tentative D call TRBD1 (6 bases). The CDR3 is 15 amino acids. Germline values: CDR1 MGHDK, CDR2 SYGVNS. Trimming left V 2 bases short and J 5 bases short, with 15 bases between. CDR3 sequence reads: CASSEDTGQLYGYTF. Here the CDR3 DNA reads TGTGCCAGCAGTGAAGATACGGGACAACTATATGGCTACACCTTC.

The chain employs TRBV5-4 and TRBJ1-1, with D possibly being TRBD1 (6 bases). CDR1 and CDR2 (germline): SGHNT, YYREEE (reference sequence). This CDR3 comprises 15 residues. Trimming shortened V by 0 bases and J by 0 bases, and 9 bases separated the two germline ends. The DNA of the CDR3 is TGTGCCAGCAGCTTGGCCGACAGGCTGAACACTGAAGCTTTCTTT. Its translation is CASSLADRLNTEAFF. The full variable domain, in which reference TRBV5-4 and TRBJ1-1 provide the parts outside the CDR3, is ETGVTQSPTHLIKTRGQQVTLRCSSQSGHNTVSWYQQALGQGPQFIFQYYREEENGRGNFPPRFSGLQFPNYSSELNVNALELDDSALYLCASSLADRLNTEAFFGQGTRLTVV.

This chain uses TRBV6-6 with TRBJ1-5; TRBD1 aligns across 7 bases. V shed 0 bases and J 4 bases; nucleotides not matched to a gene: 3. CDR1 and CDR2 (germline): MNHNY, SVGAGI (reference sequence). This CDR3 comprises 15 residues. DNA of the CDR3: TGTGCCAGCAGTTACTCGGGCAGGGGGAATCAGCCCCAGCATTTT. It is translated as CASSYSGRGNQPQHF.

The rearrangement joins TRBV6-1 to TRBJ1-1, with TRBD1 as a possible D gene (5 bases). Germline CDR1 and CDR2: MNHNS and SASEGT. Trimming took off 4 bases at V and 2 bases at J, with 8 bases between the two ends. This CDR3 is built from 13 residues. CDR3 in amino acids: CASSARVNTEAFF. CDR3 in DNA: TGTGCCAGCAGTGCCAGGGTAAACACTGAAGCTTTCTTT.

The chain has TRBV29-1 and TRBJ1-4; D gene uncertain. CDR3 length: 13 residues. CDR1 and CDR2 from the germline V gene are SQVTM and ANQGSEA. The V end lost 4 bases, the J end lost 2 bases, and 8 bases lay between the germline ends. The CDR3, as DNA: TGCAGCGTTGCTCAAGGGACTAATGAAAAACTGTTTTTT. Protein product: CSVAQGTNEKLFF. The full variable domain, rest sourced from reference TRBV29-1 and TRBJ1-4, is SAVISQKPSRDICQRGTSLTIQCQVDSQVTMMFWYRQQPGQSLTLIATANQGSEATYESGFVIDKFPISRPNLTFSTLTVSNMSPEDSSIYLCSVAQGTNEKLFFGSGTQLSVL.

The V gene is TRBV18, the J gene TRBJ2-7; 9 bases are a match to TRBD2. V dropped 4 bases and J dropped 0; count of bases not matched to a gene: 4. The germline CDR1 and CDR2 sequences are KGHSH and LQKENI. This CDR3 is built from 15 residues. The CDR3 loop is CASSRLAEVSYEQYF. The DNA of the CDR3 is TGTGCCAGCTCACGACTAGCGGAGGTCTCCTACGAGCAGTACTTC.

CDR3 residues: CAISGDRGLAGEETQYF. The DNA for the CDR3 is TGTGCCATCAGTGGGGACAGGGGGCTAGCGGGGGAAGAGACCCAGTACTTC. V and J are TRBV10-3 and TRBJ2-5, with 12 bases matching TRBD1. The junction had 9 bases not matched to a gene; V was cut back by 4 bases and J by 3 bases. The V gene's germline CDR1 is ENHRY and CDR2 SYGVKD. CDR3 length: 17 amino acids.

This chain uses TRBV28 with TRBJ1-1; no definite D call. Trimming removed 6 bases from V and 3 bases from J, with 5 bases in between. The CDR3 extends over 11 amino acids. Germline CDR1 MDHEN, CDR2 SYDVKM. Here the CDR3 reads CASRTYTEAFF. The CDR3 DNA follows: TGTGCCAGCAGGACGTACACTGAAGCTTTCTTT.

This sequence joins TRBV28 and TRBJ2-3, with a tentative D call TRBD1 (7 bases). Trimming pared 6 bases from V and 6 bases from J, leaving 19 bases between. This CDR3 has 15 amino acids. Per the germline V gene, CDR1 is MDHEN and CDR2 is SYDVKM. This CDR3 is CASRELQGTGDTQYF. The CDR3 nucleotides are TGTGCCAGCAGGGAATTACAGGGGACTGGGGATACGCAGTATTTT.

V is TRBV15 and J is TRBJ2-5; 7 bases fit TRBD2. The V and J ends lost 1 base and 4 bases, in that order; junction bases with no gene match: 6. The CDR3 consists of 15 residues. Per the germline V gene, CDR1 is LNHNV and CDR2 is YYDKDF (reference sequence). The CDR3 spells CATSRVLGGGETQYF. As DNA, the CDR3 is TGTGCCACCAGCAGAGTTCTAGGCGGGGGAGAGACCCAGTACTTC.